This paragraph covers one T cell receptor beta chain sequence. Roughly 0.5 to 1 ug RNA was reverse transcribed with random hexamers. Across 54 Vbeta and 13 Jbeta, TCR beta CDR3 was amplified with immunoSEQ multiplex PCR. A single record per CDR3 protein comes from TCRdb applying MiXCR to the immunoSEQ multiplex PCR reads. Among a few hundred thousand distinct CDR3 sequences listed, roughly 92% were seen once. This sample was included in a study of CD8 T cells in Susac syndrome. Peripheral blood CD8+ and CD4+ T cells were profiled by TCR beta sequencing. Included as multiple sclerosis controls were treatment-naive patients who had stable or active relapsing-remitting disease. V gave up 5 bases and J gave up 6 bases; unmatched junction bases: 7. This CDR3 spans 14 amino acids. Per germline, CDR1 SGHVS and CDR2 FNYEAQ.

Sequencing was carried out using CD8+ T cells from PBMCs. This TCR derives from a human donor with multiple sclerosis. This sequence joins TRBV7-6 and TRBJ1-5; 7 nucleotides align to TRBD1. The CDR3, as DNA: TGTGCCAGCAGCCTAGGGACAGACGGTCAGCCCCAGCATTTT. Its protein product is CASSLGTDGQPQHF. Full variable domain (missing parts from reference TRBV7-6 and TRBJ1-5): GAGVSQSPRYKVTKRGQDVALRCDPISGHVSLYWYRQALGQGPEFLTYFNYEAQQDKSGLPNDRFSAERPEGSISTLTIQRTEQRDSAMYRCASSLGTDGQPQHFGDGTRLSIL.